This is a list of T cell receptor beta chains from one sample in a study of CD8+CD57+ T cells in acquired aplastic anemia. MiXCR was run by TCRdb on the reads, yielding one entry per CDR3 protein. Here the sample spans about 420,000 distinct CDR3 sequences, 55% to 70% being singletons. The sequenced material came from sorted CD4+, CD8+, or CD8+CD57+ T cells (not recorded which) from PBMCs. The source of these receptors is a human donor in good health, serving as a control. Both conserved end residues are part of each CDR3. The D gene is left open where the match is weak. Clone size is shown for a subset of rows, as once, few, many or a class of expanded clone.

V gene: TRBV12-5; J gene: TRBJ2-5; clone size: -; D gene: -; CDR3 DNA: TGTGCCAGCAGCTCAGCGACAGTTCAAGAGACCCAGTACTTC; CDR3 protein: CASSSATVQETQYF
V gene: TRBV2; J gene: TRBJ2-7; clone size: -; D gene: -; CDR3 DNA: TGTACCAGCACAGACAGCTCCTACGAGCAGTACTTC; CDR3 protein: CTSTDSSYEQYF
V gene: TRBV10-3; J gene: TRBJ2-2; clone size: once; D gene: -; CDR3 DNA: TGTGCCATCAGCGCCGCGGGGACAGGGGAGCTGTTTTTT; CDR3 protein: CAISAAGTGELFF
V gene: TRBV5-1; J gene: TRBJ2-5; clone size: -; D gene: -; CDR3 DNA: TGCGCCAGCAGCTTGATGCGGGGAACTAAGGAGACCCAGTACTTC; CDR3 protein: CASSLMRGTKETQYF
V gene: TRBV12-3/TRBV12-4; J gene: TRBJ1-1; clone size: -; D gene: TRBD1; CDR3 DNA: TGTGCCAGCAGTCTTAGGAGGGACAGGCTTAACACTGAAGCTTTCTTT; CDR3 protein: CASSLRRDRLNTEAFF
V gene: TRBV9; J gene: TRBJ2-3; clone size: -; D gene: -; CDR3 DNA: TGTGCCAGCAGCGTAAAAGAAGGCACAGATACGCAGTATTTT; CDR3 protein: CASSVKEGTDTQYF
V gene: TRBV15; J gene: TRBJ2-5; clone size: many; D gene: -; CDR3 DNA: TGTGCCACCAGCAGAGGCAGCGAGCAAGAGACCCAGTACTTC; CDR3 protein: CATSRGSEQETQYF
V gene: TRBV6-5; J gene: TRBJ1-1; clone size: many; D gene: -; CDR3 DNA: TGTGCCAGCAGTTACGACGGGAACACTGAAGCTTTCTTT; CDR3 protein: CASSYDGNTEAFF
V gene: TRBV12-3/TRBV12-4; J gene: TRBJ1-6; clone size: -; D gene: TRBD1; CDR3 DNA: TGTGCCAGCAGTTTCAGGGGGCCGAATAATTCACCCCTCCACTTT; CDR3 protein: CASSFRGPNNSPLHF
V gene: TRBV29-1; J gene: TRBJ2-3; clone size: many; D gene: -; CDR3 DNA: TGCAGCGTTCAGGAGCTAGCCGAAGTGGGGGCGCAGTATTTT; CDR3 protein: CSVQELAEVGAQYF
V gene: TRBV20-1; J gene: TRBJ2-5; clone size: -; D gene: -; CDR3 DNA: TGCAGTGCTAGTCCGGCGTGTTCAAAAGAGACCCAGTACTTC; CDR3 protein: CSASPACSKETQYF
V gene: TRBV20-1; J gene: TRBJ2-1; clone size: many; D gene: -; CDR3 DNA: TGCAGTGCTAGAATTAGATCCCTCAATGAGCAGTTCTTC; CDR3 protein: CSARIRSLNEQFF
V gene: TRBV6-9; J gene: TRBJ2-5; clone size: -; D gene: TRBD2; CDR3 DNA: TGTGCCTTCACGCAGGGACTAGCGGGGGGGCACCAAGAGACCCAGTACTTC; CDR3 protein: CAFTQGLAGGHQETQYF
V gene: TRBV9; J gene: TRBJ2-3; clone size: -; D gene: -; CDR3 DNA: TGTGCCAGCAGTGTGCCCCTAGAAGGGGATACGCAGTATTTT; CDR3 protein: CASSVPLEGDTQYF
V gene: TRBV7-2; J gene: TRBJ1-5; clone size: -; D gene: -; CDR3 DNA: TGTGCCAGCACCCGGGGGCGAGAGACCCAGCATTTT; CDR3 protein: CASTRGRETQHF
V gene: TRBV6-5; J gene: TRBJ1-3; clone size: -; D gene: -; CDR3 DNA: TGTGCCAGTAGTACACAGGGTGGACTCTATGGCTACACCATATATTTT; CDR3 protein: CASSTQGGLYGYTIYF
V gene: TRBV29-1; J gene: TRBJ2-5; clone size: few; D gene: -; CDR3 DNA: TGCAGCGTTGAAGGAGGGACGGAGAAAGGAGAGGCCCAGTACTTC; CDR3 protein: CSVEGGTEKGEAQYF
V gene: TRBV7-2; J gene: TRBJ1-1; clone size: -; D gene: TRBD1; CDR3 DNA: TGTGCCAGCAGCACCCCCAGGGCAGGGGGCTACACGCACGCTTTCTTT; CDR3 protein: CASSTPRAGGYTHAFF
V gene: TRBV19; J gene: TRBJ1-6; clone size: -; D gene: -; CDR3 DNA: TGTGCCAGTAGTACGTCTGCCAGGGCTTATAATTCACCCCTCCACTTT; CDR3 protein: CASSTSARAYNSPLHF
V gene: TRBV11-2; J gene: TRBJ1-6; clone size: many; D gene: -; CDR3 DNA: TGTGCCAGCAGCCCCCCCGGACAGAACAATTCACCCCTCCACTTT; CDR3 protein: CASSPPGQNNSPLHF